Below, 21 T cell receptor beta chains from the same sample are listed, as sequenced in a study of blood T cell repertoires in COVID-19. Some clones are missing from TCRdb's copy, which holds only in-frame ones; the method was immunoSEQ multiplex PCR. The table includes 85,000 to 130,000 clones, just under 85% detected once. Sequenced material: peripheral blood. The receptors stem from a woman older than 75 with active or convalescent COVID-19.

The CDR3 spells CASSEVGGPRSPLHF. CDR3 nucleotides: TGTGCCAGCAGTGAAGTTGGCGGCCCTAGATCACCCCTCCACTTT. This chain links TRBV6-1 with TRBJ1-6; D remains unclear. Trimming removed 1 base at V and 10 bases at J, with 14 bases between. The germline V gene encodes CDR1 MNHNS and CDR2 SASEGT. The CDR3 contains 15 residues.

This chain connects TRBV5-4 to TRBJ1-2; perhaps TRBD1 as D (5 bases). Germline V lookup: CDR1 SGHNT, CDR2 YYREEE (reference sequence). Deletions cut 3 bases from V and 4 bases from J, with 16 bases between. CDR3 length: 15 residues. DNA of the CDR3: TGTGCCAGCAGCTCGCCAACTCAGGGTGCCTATGGCTACACCTTC. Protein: CASSSPTQGAYGYTF.

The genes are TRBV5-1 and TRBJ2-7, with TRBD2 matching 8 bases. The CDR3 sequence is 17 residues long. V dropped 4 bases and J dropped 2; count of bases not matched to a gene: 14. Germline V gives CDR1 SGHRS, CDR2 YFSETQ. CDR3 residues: CASSLAAGAGGTYEQYF. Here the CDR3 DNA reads TGCGCCAGCAGCCTGGCGGCGGGGGCGGGAGGTACCTACGAGCAGTACTTC. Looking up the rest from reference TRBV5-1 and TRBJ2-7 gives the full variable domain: KAGVTQTPRYLIKTRGQQVTLSCSPISGHRSVSWYQQTPGQGLQFLFEYFSETQRNKGNFPGRFSGRQFSNSRSEMNVSTLELGDSALYLCASSLAAGAGGTYEQYFGPGTRLTVT.

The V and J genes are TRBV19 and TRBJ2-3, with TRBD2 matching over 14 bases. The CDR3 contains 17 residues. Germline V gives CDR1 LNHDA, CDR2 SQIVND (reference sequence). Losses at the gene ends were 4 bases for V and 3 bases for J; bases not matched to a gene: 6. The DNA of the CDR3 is TGTGCCAGTAGTAGGGGGGGGACTAGCGGGAGTACAGATACGCAGTATTTT. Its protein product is CASSRGGTSGSTDTQYF. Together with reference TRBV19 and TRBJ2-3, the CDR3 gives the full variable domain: DGGITQSPKYLFRKEGQNVTLSCEQNLNHDAMYWYRQDPGQGLRLIYYSQIVNDFQKGDIAEGYSVSREKKESFPLTVTSAQKNPTAFYLCASSRGGTSGSTDTQYFGPGTRLTVL.

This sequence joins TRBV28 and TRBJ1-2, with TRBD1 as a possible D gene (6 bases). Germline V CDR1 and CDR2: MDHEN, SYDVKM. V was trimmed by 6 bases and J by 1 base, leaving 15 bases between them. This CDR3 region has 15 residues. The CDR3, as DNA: TGTGCCAGCAGGTTTTGGGGGCGCGGTAACTATGGCTACACCTTC. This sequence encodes CASRFWGRGNYGYTF.

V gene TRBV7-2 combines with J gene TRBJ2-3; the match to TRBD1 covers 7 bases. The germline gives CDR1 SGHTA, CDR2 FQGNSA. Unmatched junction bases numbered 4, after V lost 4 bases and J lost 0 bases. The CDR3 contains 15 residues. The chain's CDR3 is CASSSRDSSTDTQYF. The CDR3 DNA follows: TGTGCCAGCAGCTCCCGGGACAGCAGCACAGATACGCAGTATTTT.

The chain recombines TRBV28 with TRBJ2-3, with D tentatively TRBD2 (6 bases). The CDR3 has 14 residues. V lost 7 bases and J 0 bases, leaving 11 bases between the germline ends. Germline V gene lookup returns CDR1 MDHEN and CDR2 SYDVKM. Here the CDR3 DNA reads TGTGCCAGCATGGGGAGGATTAGCACAGATACGCAGTATTTT. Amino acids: CASMGRISTDTQYF. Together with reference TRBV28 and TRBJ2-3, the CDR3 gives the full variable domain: DVKVTQSSRYLVKRTGEKVFLECVQDMDHENMFWYRQDPGLGLRLIYFSYDVKMKEKGDIPEGYSVSREKKERFSLILESASTNQTSMYLCASMGRISTDTQYFGPGTRLTVL.

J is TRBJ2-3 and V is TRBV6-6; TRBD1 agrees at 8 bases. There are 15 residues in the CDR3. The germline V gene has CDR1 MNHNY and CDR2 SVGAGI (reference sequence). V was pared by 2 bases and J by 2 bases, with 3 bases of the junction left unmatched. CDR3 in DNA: TGTGCCAGCAGTTACGGACAGGGCTTCACAGATACGCAGTATTTT. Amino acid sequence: CASSYGQGFTDTQYF.

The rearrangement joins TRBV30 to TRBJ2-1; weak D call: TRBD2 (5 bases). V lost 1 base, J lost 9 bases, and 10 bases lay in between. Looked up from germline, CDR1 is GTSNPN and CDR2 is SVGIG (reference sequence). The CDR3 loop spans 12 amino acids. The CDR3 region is CAWSDSRGEQFF. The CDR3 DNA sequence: TGTGCCTGGAGTGACAGTCGGGGTGAGCAGTTCTTC.

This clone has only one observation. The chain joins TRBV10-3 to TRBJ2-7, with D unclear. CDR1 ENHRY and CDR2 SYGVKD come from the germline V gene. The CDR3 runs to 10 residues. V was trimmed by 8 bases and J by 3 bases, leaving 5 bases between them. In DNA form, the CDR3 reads TGTGCCATCGGAGACTACGAGCAGTACTTC. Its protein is CAIGDYEQYF.

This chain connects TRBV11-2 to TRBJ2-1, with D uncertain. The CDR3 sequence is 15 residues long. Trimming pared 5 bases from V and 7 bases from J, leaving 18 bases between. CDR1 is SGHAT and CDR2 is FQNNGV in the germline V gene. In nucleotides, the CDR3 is TGTGCCAGCAGCCCCATTGGGCCCCCAGTTAATGAGCAGTTCTTC. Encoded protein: CASSPIGPPVNEQFF.

CDR3 nucleotides: TGCGCCAACATACTAAGGACGGGAGCCTCCTCCTACGAGCAGTACTTC. Its translation: CANILRTGASSYEQYF. The chain carries TRBV10-1 and TRBJ2-7; D might be TRBD2 (6 bases). V was shortened by 10 bases and J by 0 bases, with 22 bases between the two germline ends. Germline CDR1 and CDR2: WNHNN and SYGVQD (reference sequence). This CDR3 spans 16 amino acids.

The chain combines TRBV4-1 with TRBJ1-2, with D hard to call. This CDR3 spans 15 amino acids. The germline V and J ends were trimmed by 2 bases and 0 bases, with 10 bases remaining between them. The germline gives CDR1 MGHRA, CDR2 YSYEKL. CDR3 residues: CASSQFGRSNYGYTF. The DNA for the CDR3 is TGCGCCAGCAGCCAATTCGGTCGCTCTAACTATGGCTACACCTTC.

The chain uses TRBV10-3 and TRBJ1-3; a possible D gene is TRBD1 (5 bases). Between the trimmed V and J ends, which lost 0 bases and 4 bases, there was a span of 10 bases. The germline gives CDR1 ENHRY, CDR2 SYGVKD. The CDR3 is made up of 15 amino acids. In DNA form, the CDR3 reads TGTGCCATCAGTGAGTCAGGGGTTTCGGGAAACACCATATATTTT. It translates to CAISESGVSGNTIYF.

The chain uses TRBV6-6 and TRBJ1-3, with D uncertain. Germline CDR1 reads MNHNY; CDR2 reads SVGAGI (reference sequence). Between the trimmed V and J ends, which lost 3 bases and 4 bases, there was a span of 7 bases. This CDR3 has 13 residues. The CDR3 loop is CASSYSSGNTIYF. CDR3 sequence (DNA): TGTGCCAGCAGTTATAGCTCGGGAAACACCATATATTTT.

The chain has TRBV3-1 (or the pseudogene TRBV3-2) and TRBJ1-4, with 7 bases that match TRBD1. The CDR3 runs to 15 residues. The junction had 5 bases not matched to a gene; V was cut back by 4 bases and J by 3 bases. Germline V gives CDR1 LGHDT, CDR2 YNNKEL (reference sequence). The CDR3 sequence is CASSRQGSANEKLFF. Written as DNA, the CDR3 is TGTGCCAGCAGCCGACAGGGTTCCGCTAATGAAAAACTGTTTTTT.

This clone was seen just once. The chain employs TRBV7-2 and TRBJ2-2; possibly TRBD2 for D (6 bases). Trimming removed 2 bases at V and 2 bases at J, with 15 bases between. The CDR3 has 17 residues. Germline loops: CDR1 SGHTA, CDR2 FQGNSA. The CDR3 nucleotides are TGTGCCAGCAGCTTACGGTTAGGTAGCGGAAACACCGGGGAGCTGTTTTTT. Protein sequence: CASSLRLGSGNTGELFF.

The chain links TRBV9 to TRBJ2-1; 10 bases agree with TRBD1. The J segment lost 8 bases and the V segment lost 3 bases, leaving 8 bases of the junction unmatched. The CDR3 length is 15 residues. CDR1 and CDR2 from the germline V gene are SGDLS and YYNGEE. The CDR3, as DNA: TGTGCCAGCAGCGCCCGGGACAGGGGTCGGGATGAGCAGTTCTTC. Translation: CASSARDRGRDEQFF.

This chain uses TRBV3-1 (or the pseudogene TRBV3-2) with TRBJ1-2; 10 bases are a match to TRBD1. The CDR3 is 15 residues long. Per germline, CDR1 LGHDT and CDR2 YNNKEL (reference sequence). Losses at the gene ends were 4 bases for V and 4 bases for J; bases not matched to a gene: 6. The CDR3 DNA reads TGTGCCAGCAGCCCTGGACAGGGGGAGATCTATGGCTACACCTTC. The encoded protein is CASSPGQGEIYGYTF.

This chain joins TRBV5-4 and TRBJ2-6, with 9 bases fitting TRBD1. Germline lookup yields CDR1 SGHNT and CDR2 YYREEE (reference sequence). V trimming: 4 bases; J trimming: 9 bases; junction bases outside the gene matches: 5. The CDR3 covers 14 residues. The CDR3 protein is CASSQQGAVNVLTF. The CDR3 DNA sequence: TGTGCCAGCAGCCAACAGGGGGCAGTCAACGTCCTGACTTTC. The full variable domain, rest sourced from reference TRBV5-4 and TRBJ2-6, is ETGVTQSPTHLIKTRGQQVTLRCSSQSGHNTVSWYQQALGQGPQFIFQYYREEENGRGNFPPRFSGLQFPNYSSELNVNALELDDSALYLCASSQQGAVNVLTFGAGSRLTVL.

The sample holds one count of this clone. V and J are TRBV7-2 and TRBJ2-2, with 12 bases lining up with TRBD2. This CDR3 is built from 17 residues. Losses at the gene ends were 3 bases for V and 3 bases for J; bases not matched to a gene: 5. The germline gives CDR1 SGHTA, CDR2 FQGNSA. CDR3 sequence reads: CASSLGLAGRYTGELFF. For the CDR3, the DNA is TGTGCCAGCAGCTTGGGACTAGCGGGCAGGTACACCGGGGAGCTGTTTTTT.